The 7 T cell receptor beta chains given below trace back to one sample, sequenced in a study of blood T cell repertoires in COVID-19. Repertoires were generated with immunoSEQ multiplex PCR, while TCRdb's copy carries only in-frame clones and drops some. The sample consists of approximately 170,000 clones, 85% to 90% of them appearing once. The sample consisted of peripheral blood. The receptors derive from a woman older than 75 in a cohort sampled during active or convalescent COVID-19.

The V and J genes are TRBV13 and TRBJ2-7; 10 bases align to TRBD2. Losses at the gene ends were 1 base for V and 9 bases for J; bases not matched to a gene: 12. CDR1 is PRHDT, CDR2 FYEKMQ, per germline (reference sequence). The CDR3 runs 16 residues. The CDR3 loop reads CASSLALGLAVGGQYF. The CDR3 region has the DNA TGTGCCAGCAGCTTAGCCCTAGGACTAGCGGTGGGCGGGCAGTACTTC.

The chain has TRBV5-1 and TRBJ2-3, with D perhaps matching TRBD1 (5 bases). The germline gives CDR1 SGHRS, CDR2 YFSETQ. This CDR3 spans 14 amino acids. Trimming pared 0 bases from V and 6 bases from J, leaving 11 bases between. CDR3 sequence: CASSLVSGYDTQYF. CDR3 DNA: TGCGCCAGCAGCTTGGTTTCAGGGTATGATACGCAGTATTTT.

The chain recombines TRBV2 with TRBJ2-7, with 9 bases fitting TRBD1. Germline V gives CDR1 SNHLY, CDR2 FYNNEI. CDR3 length: 16 residues. Trimming at V came to 7 bases and at J to 6 bases, leaving 16 bases not matched to a gene. CDR3 in DNA: TGTGCCAGCAAGAAAAGCACACCGGGACAGGGAGCCGAGCAGTACGTC. This encodes CASKKSTPGQGAEQYV.

This rearrangement joins TRBV6-5 to TRBJ2-7; D ambiguous. Germline V gene sequence: CDR1 MNHEY, CDR2 SVGAGI. This CDR3 is built from 13 residues. Trimming cost V 6 bases and J 3 bases, with 12 bases left between them. The CDR3 protein is CASSFVPLYEQYV. CDR3 DNA: TGTGCCAGCAGCTTCGTCCCTCTCTACGAGCAGTACGTC.

This chain links TRBV5-1 with TRBJ2-1, with 13 bases matching TRBD2. Germline V gene sequence: CDR1 SGHRS, CDR2 YFSETQ. This CDR3 region has 14 residues. The V gene end was trimmed by 9 bases and the J gene end by 6 bases; junction bases not matched to a gene: 6. Here the CDR3 DNA reads TGCGCCACTTCGACTAGCGGGGGGCCCAATGAGCAGTTCTTC. Residues: CATSTSGGPNEQFF.

The J gene is TRBJ2-3, the V gene TRBV12-5; D is perhaps TRBD1 (7 bases). Germline-derived CDR1 and CDR2 are LGHNT and FRNRAP. V was pared by 5 bases and J by 6 bases, with 12 bases between. This CDR3 has 13 residues. CDR3 bases: TGTGCTAGTGGTCAGGGGGGTTCTGATACGCAGTATTTT. This sequence encodes CASGQGGSDTQYF.

The CDR3 bases are TGTGCCAGCGGAGGACAGGGGGTTGATCAGCCCCAGCATTTT. This codes for CASGGQGVDQPQHF. V gene TRBV18 combines with J gene TRBJ1-5; 10 bases align to TRBD1. The V gene's germline CDR1 is KGHSH and CDR2 LQKENI. This CDR3 region has 14 residues. J was trimmed by 5 bases and V by 8 bases; bases with no gene match: 6.